Presented here are 28 T cell receptor beta chains from one specimen sequenced in a study of cytomegalovirus exposure and HLA in healthy donors. The PCR used 60 Vbeta and 13 Jbeta primers. The protocol was immunoSEQ multiplex PCR, while the TCRdb copy is restricted to in-frame clones and leaves out a portion. This sample has approximately 140,000 clones; approximately 82% occur once, and the top ten carry approximately 2.8%. Sequenced material: PBMCs. The receptor set was obtained from a boy aged 2 to 9 in good health and CMV-seronegative.

The chain couples TRBV27 to TRBJ1-3; TRBD1 might be the D (5 bases). This CDR3 is built from 16 residues. Germline values: CDR1 MNHEY, CDR2 SMNVEV (reference sequence). V was trimmed by 4 bases and J by 1 base, leaving 14 bases between them. DNA of the CDR3: TGTGCCAGCAGTTCCCTCTTGGACACTTCTGGAAACACCATATATTTT. Translated: CASSSLLDTSGNTIYF.

The chain couples TRBV30 to TRBJ2-1; 12 bases fit TRBD2. The CDR3 has 16 amino acids. Germline V gene sequence: CDR1 GTSNPN, CDR2 SVGIG (reference sequence). J gave up 7 bases and V 4 bases, and 11 bases lay outside the gene matches. CDR3 DNA sequence: TGTGCCTGGACTAGCGGGGGGGAATCATATTGGAATGAGCAGTTCTTC. Translation gives CAWTSGGESYWNEQFF.

This clone has only one observation. The V gene is TRBV2, the J gene TRBJ1-1; 7 nucleotides agree with TRBD1. CDR1 and CDR2 from the germline V gene are SNHLY and FYNNEI. The CDR3 is 14 amino acids. V shed 6 bases and J 6 bases; nucleotides not matched to a gene: 10. The CDR3 nucleotides read TGTGCCAGCAGGACGAAACAGGGGATGGCTGAAGCTTTCTTT. Encoded protein: CASRTKQGMAEAFF.

J is TRBJ2-5 and V is TRBV28, with 10 bases aligning to TRBD2. Unmatched junction bases numbered 9, after V lost 3 bases and J lost 5 bases. In germline, CDR1 is MDHEN, CDR2 SYDVKM. The CDR3 is 16 amino acids. The CDR3 sequence is CASSLLAGGSGETQYF. CDR3 nucleotides: TGTGCCAGCAGTTTGTTAGCGGGAGGCTCTGGGGAGACCCAGTACTTC.

The gene calls are TRBV18 and TRBJ2-1, with D possibly matching TRBD2 (6 bases). Per the germline V gene, CDR1 is KGHSH and CDR2 is LQKENI. V lost 4 bases, J lost 0 bases, and 13 bases lay in between. The CDR3 spans 16 residues. The CDR3 bases are TGTGCCAGCTCACTTCGTGCGGGAAGCTCCTACAATGAGCAGTTCTTC. This sequence encodes CASSLRAGSSYNEQFF.

This CDR3 reads CASSPGTSDYNEQFF. The DNA of the CDR3 is TGTGCCAGCAGCCCCGGGACTAGTGACTACAATGAGCAGTTCTTC. The V gene is TRBV6-4, the J gene TRBJ2-1; TRBD2 agrees at 8 bases. Trimming took 6 bases from V and 3 from J; bases not matched to a gene: 7. The germline V gene has CDR1 MRHNA and CDR2 SNTAGT. The CDR3 length is 15 residues.

The CDR3 DNA reads as TGCGCCAGCCACCTGGGACAGGGCGGGCGTGAGCAGTACTTC. Residues: CASHLGQGGREQYF. This chain links TRBV5-1 with TRBJ2-7, with 9 positions matching TRBD1. The V and J ends lost 7 bases and 7 bases, in that order; junction bases with no gene match: 12. Germline V gene sequence: CDR1 SGHRS, CDR2 YFSETQ. CDR3 size: 14 residues.

This rearrangement joins TRBV7-9 to TRBJ1-1; D uncertain. This CDR3 contains 12 residues. Germline CDR1 SEHNR, CDR2 FQNEAQ (reference sequence). The germline V and J ends were trimmed by 5 bases and 8 bases, with 12 bases remaining between them. CDR3: CASSPDGEEAFF. CDR3 nucleotides: TGTGCCAGCAGCCCAGACGGGGAGGAAGCTTTCTTT.

The rearrangement links TRBV2 to TRBJ2-1, with a tentative D call TRBD2 (6 bases). This CDR3 is built from 14 residues. CDR1 is SNHLY, CDR2 FYNNEI, per germline. Trimming pared 6 bases from V and 2 bases from J, leaving 11 bases between. The chain's CDR3 is CASRDGSPYNEQFF. Here the CDR3 DNA reads TGTGCCAGCAGGGACGGGAGCCCCTACAATGAGCAGTTCTTC.

The gene calls are TRBV18 and TRBJ2-1; 11 nucleotides line up with TRBD2. The V and J ends lost 1 base and 5 bases, in that order; junction bases with no gene match: 4. Germline values: CDR1 KGHSH, CDR2 LQKENI. The length of the CDR3 is 16 residues. CDR3 DNA sequence: TGTGCCAGCTCACCACTAGCGGGAGGGGAGAACAATGAGCAGTTCTTC. Protein sequence: CASSPLAGGENNEQFF.

The rearrangement links TRBV30 to TRBJ1-1; 9 nucleotides line up with TRBD1. Trimming took 7 bases from V and 5 from J; bases not matched to a gene: 11. In germline, CDR1 is GTSNPN, CDR2 SVGIG (reference sequence). This CDR3 region has 14 residues. The CDR3 sequence: CASDRGALWTEAFF. The CDR3 region has the DNA TGTGCCTCGGACAGGGGAGCCTTATGGACTGAAGCTTTCTTT.

CDR3 in amino acids: CASSPTYDRGTEAFF. As DNA, the CDR3 is TGTGCCAGCAGTCCCACATACGACAGGGGCACTGAAGCTTTCTTT. The rearrangement joins TRBV6-5 to TRBJ1-1; 8 bases line up with TRBD1. Looked up from germline, CDR1 is MNHEY and CDR2 is SVGAGI. With 5 bases clipped from V and 4 bases from J, the junction kept 9 bases outside the gene matches. CDR3 length: 15 amino acids.

V and J are TRBV9 and TRBJ2-1; D perhaps matches TRBD2 (5 bases). Trimming left V 0 bases short and J 6 bases short, with 16 bases between. Germline values: CDR1 SGDLS, CDR2 YYNGEE. This CDR3 has 16 amino acids. The CDR3 here is CASSVARSPEGNEQFF. The CDR3 nucleotides are TGTGCCAGCAGCGTAGCCCGGAGCCCAGAGGGCAATGAGCAGTTCTTC.

The J gene is TRBJ2-3, the V gene TRBV11-2, with a weak D call TRBD2 (7 bases). The CDR3 has 15 amino acids. Germline loops: CDR1 SGHAT, CDR2 FQNNGV. The V end was cut by 3 bases, the J end by 2 bases, with 12 bases between. CDR3 loop: CASSFEAGHTDTQYF. As DNA, the CDR3 is TGTGCCAGCAGCTTTGAAGCGGGACACACAGATACGCAGTATTTT. The variable domain in full, completed from reference TRBV11-2 and TRBJ2-3, reads EAGVAQSPRYKIIEKRQSVAFWCNPISGHATLYWYQQILGQGPKLLIQFQNNGVVDDSQLPKDRFSAERLKGVDSTLKIQPAKLEDSAVYLCASSFEAGHTDTQYFGPGTRLTVL.

The chain links TRBV4-1 to TRBJ2-5, with TRBD1 matching 7 bases. From germline, CDR1 is MGHRA and CDR2 YSYEKL. V lost 6 bases to trimming and J lost 1 base; unmatched junction nucleotides: 8. The CDR3 length is 15 residues. The CDR3 is CASSPLRDSQETQYF. The CDR3 DNA reads as TGCGCCAGCAGTCCCCTACGGGACAGCCAAGAGACCCAGTACTTC.

This chain joins TRBV6-1 and TRBJ1-4, with a possible D match to TRBD1 (5 bases). CDR1 is MNHNS, CDR2 SASEGT, per germline. The CDR3 covers 15 residues. V dropped 3 bases and J dropped 7 bases, with 15 bases sitting between them. The CDR3 bases are TGTGCCAGCAGTGACGGCCCTACGGGGGGTGAAAAACTGTTTTTT. It specifies CASSDGPTGGEKLFF.

The chain recombines TRBV11-2 with TRBJ2-3; D is possibly TRBD1 (5 bases). CDR1 is SGHAT and CDR2 is FQNNGV in the germline V gene. Trimming left V 1 base short and J 1 base short, with 9 bases between. The CDR3 covers 15 residues. The DNA of the CDR3 is TGTGCCAGCAGCTTAGCAGGGTTGGGCACAGATACGCAGTATTTT. Amino acid sequence: CASSLAGLGTDTQYF.

This clone was observed a single time. The rearrangement uses TRBV6-4 and TRBJ1-2, with 7 bases fitting TRBD1. The length of the CDR3 is 16 residues. The trim removed 1 base at V and 2 bases at J, leaving 7 bases unmatched. CDR1 MRHNA and CDR2 SNTAGT come from the germline V gene. The CDR3 region has the DNA TGTGCCAGCAGTGACTACGAGGGGGCCGCGAACTATGGCTACACCTTC. Translated: CASSDYEGAANYGYTF.

DNA for the CDR3: TGTGCCAGCAGTGAAAAGGTGACAGCCACAGATACGCAGTATTTT. Translating gives CASSEKVTATDTQYF. This chain connects TRBV6-1 to TRBJ2-3; possibly TRBD1 for D (5 bases). This CDR3 region has 15 residues. Germline V lookup: CDR1 MNHNS, CDR2 SASEGT. V was trimmed by 2 bases and J by 2 bases, leaving 11 bases between them.

This rearrangement joins TRBV7-9 to TRBJ1-5; TRBD1 agrees at 11 bases. Germline V gene lookup returns CDR1 SEHNR and CDR2 FQNEAQ (reference sequence). Germline trimming cut 2 bases from V and 0 bases from J; bases unmatched to any gene: 9. This CDR3 is 19 amino acids long. The CDR3 is CASSLPGTGGFHSNQPQHF. The CDR3 DNA reads as TGTGCCAGCAGCTTACCAGGGACAGGGGGATTTCATAGCAATCAGCCCCAGCATTTT. The full variable domain, in which reference TRBV7-9 and TRBJ1-5 provide the parts outside the CDR3, is DTGVSQNPRHKITKRGQNVTFRCDPISEHNRLYWYRQTLGQGPEFLTYFQNEAQLEKSRLLSDRFSAERPKGSFSTLEIQRTEQGDSAMYLCASSLPGTGGFHSNQPQHFGDGTRLSIL.

The V and J genes are TRBV4-1 and TRBJ2-3; D is unresolved. The CDR3 has 14 amino acids. Trimming removed 5 bases at V and 2 bases at J, with 11 bases between. Germline-derived CDR1 and CDR2 are MGHRA and YSYEKL. CDR3 region: CASSALLLTDTQYF. CDR3 in DNA: TGCGCCAGCAGCGCGCTTCTCCTCACAGATACGCAGTATTTT.

The genes are TRBV23-1 and TRBJ2-6; TRBD1 matches at 8 bases. TRBV23-1 is filed as an ORF, its function uncertain. Trimming at V came to 1 base and at J to 0 bases, leaving 11 bases not matched to a gene. The CDR3 runs to 20 residues. The chain's CDR3 is CASSQCSPGTGLSGANVLTF. CDR3 DNA sequence: TGCGCCAGCAGTCAATGCTCCCCCGGGACAGGCCTCTCTGGGGCCAACGTCCTGACTTTC.

V usage is TRBV5-8 and J usage is TRBJ1-1; TRBD1 agrees at 8 bases. Looked up from germline, CDR1 is SGHTS and CDR2 is YDEGEE. The CDR3 runs 16 residues. J gave up 3 bases and V 4 bases, and 11 bases lay outside the gene matches. CDR3 sequence (DNA): TGTGCCAGCAGCCCGGACAGGGTGGTACGGTACACTGAAGCTTTCTTT. It yields the protein CASSPDRVVRYTEAFF.

The rearrangement uses TRBV27 and TRBJ2-7, with 10 positions matching TRBD2. The CDR3 covers 15 residues. The trim removed 3 bases at V and 1 base at J, leaving 3 bases unmatched. CDR1 and CDR2 (germline): MNHEY, SMNVEV (reference sequence). CDR3 in amino acids: CASSLSGGASYEQYF. The CDR3 DNA sequence: TGTGCCAGCAGTTTGAGCGGGGGGGCTTCCTACGAGCAGTACTTC.

The V call is TRBV5-1, the J call TRBJ1-3, with unresolved D. V dropped 1 base and J dropped 6 bases, with 11 bases sitting between them. In germline, CDR1 is SGHRS, CDR2 YFSETQ. This CDR3 has 14 residues. DNA for the CDR3: TGCGCCAGCAGCTTGTGGGGAGGAGAAAACACCATATATTTT. This encodes CASSLWGGENTIYF.

This clone was detected only once. This sequence joins TRBV6-4 and TRBJ2-7, with 9 bases identical to TRBD1. Gene TRBJ2-1 matches the end of the DNA better, so the J call may be wrong. CDR1 is MRHNA, CDR2 SNTAGT, per germline. The CDR3 has 14 residues. This CDR3 is CASSDGTGSNEQFF. In nucleotides, the CDR3 is TGTGCCAGCAGTGACGGGACAGGGAGCAATGAGCAGTTCTTC.

The V and J genes are TRBV30 and TRBJ2-1, with D perhaps matching TRBD1 (5 bases). Per germline, CDR1 GTSNPN and CDR2 SVGIG (reference sequence). V was trimmed by 7 bases and J by 6 bases, leaving 13 bases between them. The CDR3 sequence is 12 residues long. The CDR3 DNA follows: TGTGCCTTGGGGCGGCTCCCCAATGAGCAGTTCTTC. Protein: CALGRLPNEQFF. The full variable domain, completed using reference TRBV30 and TRBJ2-1, is SQTIHQWPATLVQPVGSPLSLECTVEGTSNPNLYWYRQAAGRGLQLLFYSVGIGQISSEVPQNLSASRPQDRQFILSSKKLLLSDSGFYLCALGRLPNEQFFGPGTRLTVL.

Comments on this clone: Other DNA sequences in this sample translate to the same CDR3. The chain combines TRBV5-1 with TRBJ2-3; 7 bases map to TRBD2. The trim removed 2 bases at V and 1 base at J, leaving 1 base unmatched. This CDR3 is built from 14 residues. The germline V gene encodes CDR1 SGHRS and CDR2 YFSETQ. CDR3 DNA sequence: TGCGCCAGCAGCTTAACTAGCGGCACAGATACGCAGTATTTT. Amino acid sequence: CASSLTSGTDTQYF.